Below are 25 T cell receptor beta chains sequenced from a single sample in a study of cytomegalovirus exposure and HLA in healthy donors. Researchers ran the PCR with 60 Vbeta and 13 Jbeta primers. The data were produced by immunoSEQ multiplex PCR, yet TCRdb's version contains in-frame clones alone and is incomplete. The sample has some 180,000 clones, roughly 87% seen once. Sequencing input: PBMCs. Receptor source: a boy aged 2-9 years in good health and CMV-seronegative.

V gene TRBV28 combines with J gene TRBJ1-3; D is possibly TRBD1 (5 bases). V gave up 6 bases and J gave up 0 bases, with 15 bases separating them. The length of the CDR3 is 16 residues. Germline V gene sequence: CDR1 MDHEN, CDR2 SYDVKM. The CDR3 protein is CASRGSEGNSGNTIYF. The CDR3 region has the DNA TGTGCCAGCAGAGGGTCGGAGGGGAACTCTGGAAACACCATATATTTT.

The CDR3 DNA sequence: TGTGCCAGCAGTGGACAGGGGGCCACTGAAGCTTTCTTT. Translation: CASSGQGATEAFF. The chain recombines TRBV6-1 with TRBJ1-1, with 10 bases matching TRBD1. The CDR3 loop spans 13 amino acids. The trim removed 4 bases at V and 4 bases at J, leaving 0 bases unmatched. Germline-derived CDR1 and CDR2 are MNHNS and SASEGT.

This chain connects TRBV11-2 to TRBJ2-5; the match to TRBD2 covers 10 bases. With V trimmed by 5 bases and J by 4 bases, 10 bases remained unmatched. CDR1 is SGHAT, CDR2 FQNNGV, per germline. The CDR3 totals 16 residues. CDR3 nucleotides: TGTGCCAGCAGCCACGTTCAGCGGGAGGGACGAGAGACCCAGTACTTC. Translation gives CASSHVQREGRETQYF.

The chain carries TRBV28 and TRBJ1-4; 7 nucleotides agree with TRBD1. CDR1 is MDHEN and CDR2 is SYDVKM in the germline V gene. Trimming at V came to 5 bases and at J to 2 bases, leaving 5 bases not matched to a gene. CDR3 length equals 15 residues. This CDR3 is CASSPQGGTNEKLFF. The CDR3 region has the DNA TGTGCCAGCAGTCCCCAGGGGGGCACTAATGAAAAACTGTTTTTT.

This rearrangement joins TRBV5-1 to TRBJ1-6; D is uncertain. The V and J ends lost 0 bases and 3 bases respectively, with 10 bases between them. Germline-derived CDR1 and CDR2 are SGHRS and YFSETQ. The CDR3 extends over 16 amino acids. Here the CDR3 reads CASSLGITSYNSPLHF. In DNA, the CDR3 is TGCGCCAGCAGCTTGGGCATCACGAGCTATAATTCACCCCTCCACTTT.

This clone was found a few times. The chain couples TRBV5-4 to TRBJ1-4; possibly TRBD1 for D (6 bases). This CDR3 region has 14 residues. CDR1 is SGHNT, CDR2 YYREEE, per germline (reference sequence). V was shortened by 4 bases and J by 6 bases, with 13 bases between the two germline ends. CDR3 nucleotides: TGTGCCAGCAGCGAACAGGGTTTTGATGAAAAACTGTTTTTT. It codes for CASSEQGFDEKLFF.

This chain uses TRBV6-1 with TRBJ2-1; TRBD1 matches at 7 bases. The J segment lost 1 base and the V segment lost 1 base, leaving 1 base of the junction unmatched. The germline CDR1 and CDR2 sequences are MNHNS and SASEGT. The CDR3 runs to 15 residues. This chain's CDR3 is CASSEGQGSYNEQFF. The CDR3 DNA reads as TGTGCCAGCAGTGAAGGACAGGGTTCCTACAATGAGCAGTTCTTC.

The gene calls are TRBV7-2 and TRBJ2-2; D is perhaps TRBD2 (6 bases). This CDR3 is 13 amino acids long. CDR1 is SGHTA and CDR2 is FQGNSA in the germline V gene. V gave up 4 bases and J gave up 10 bases, with 13 bases separating them. The CDR3 DNA follows: TGTGCCAGCAGCTCGCGCCCGGGAGCGGAGCTGTTTTTT. The encoded protein is CASSSRPGAELFF. The full variable domain, with the rest looked up from reference TRBV7-2 and TRBJ2-2, is GAGVSQSPSNKVTEKGKDVELRCDPISGHTALYWYRQSLGQGLEFLIYFQGNSAPDKSGLPSDRFSAERTGGSVSTLTIQRTQQEDSAVYLCASSSRPGAELFFGEGSRLTVL.

This clone was counted only a few times. V and J are TRBV5-1 and TRBJ2-4; 9 positions agree with TRBD1. There are 15 residues in the CDR3. The germline V gene has CDR1 SGHRS and CDR2 YFSETQ. The J segment lost 6 bases and the V segment lost 4 bases, leaving 8 bases of the junction unmatched. CDR3: CASSTTGGAANIQYF. CDR3 nucleotides: TGCGCCAGCAGCACAACAGGGGGCGCAGCAAACATTCAGTACTTC.

This clone showed up just a few times. This rearrangement joins TRBV6-6 to TRBJ1-2; TRBD1 matches 8 bases. The CDR3 spans 13 residues. V dropped 7 bases and J dropped 3; count of bases not matched to a gene: 4. The germline gives CDR1 MNHNY, CDR2 SVGAGI (reference sequence). This CDR3 is CASMDRDDYGYTF. CDR3 bases: TGTGCCAGCATGGACAGGGATGACTATGGCTACACCTTC.

This chain connects TRBV7-3 to TRBJ2-6; 11 bases are a match to TRBD2. Trimming at V came to 8 bases and at J to 0 bases, leaving 3 bases not matched to a gene. Germline V gene sequence: CDR1 SGHTA, CDR2 FQGTGA. The CDR3 is 16 amino acids. The CDR3 region is CASALAGGSGANVLTF. The CDR3 DNA reads TGTGCCAGCGCCCTAGCGGGGGGCTCTGGGGCCAACGTCCTGACTTTC.

The chain uses TRBV19 and TRBJ2-7; tentatively, D is TRBD1 (6 bases). CDR1 LNHDA and CDR2 SQIVND come from the germline V gene (reference sequence). The V end was cut by 10 bases, the J end by 0 bases, with 13 bases between. The CDR3 runs 13 residues. Here the CDR3 reads CATAGESSYEQYF. The CDR3 DNA reads as TGTGCCACCGCAGGGGAGAGCTCCTACGAGCAGTACTTC.

The V and J genes are TRBV28 and TRBJ2-1; 7 nucleotides match TRBD2. V lost 5 bases to trimming and J lost 4 bases; unmatched junction nucleotides: 8. CDR3 size: 15 residues. Germline V gene lookup returns CDR1 MDHEN and CDR2 SYDVKM. CDR3 in DNA: TGTGCCAGCAGTCCCCTAGGGAGGGAATACAATGAGCAGTTCTTC. Translation: CASSPLGREYNEQFF.

V is TRBV5-4 and J is TRBJ1-2; 7 nucleotides line up with TRBD1. Germline CDR1 is SGHNT and CDR2 is YYREEE (reference sequence). The CDR3 loop spans 13 amino acids. J was trimmed by 7 bases and V by 4 bases; bases with no gene match: 7. The CDR3 reads CASSGTEVGGYTF. The CDR3 DNA reads TGTGCCAGCAGCGGGACAGAGGTGGGTGGCTACACCTTC.

The gene calls are TRBV18 and TRBJ1-1; TRBD1 matches 8 bases. V was clipped by 2 bases and J by 1 base; unmatched bases: 12. The V gene's germline CDR1 is KGHSH and CDR2 LQKENI. The CDR3 is 18 amino acids. DNA of the CDR3: TGTGCCAGCTCACCATACAGTCTTCCAGGACAGGGGAACACTGAAGCTTTCTTT. Translating it yields CASSPYSLPGQGNTEAFF. Variable domain in full (rest from reference TRBV18 and TRBJ1-1): NAGVMQNPRHLVRRRGQEARLRCSPMKGHSHVYWYRQLPEEGLKFMVYLQKENIIDESGMPKERFSAEFPKEGPSILRIQQVVRGDSAAYFCASSPYSLPGQGNTEAFFGQGTRLTVV.

V is TRBV27 and J is TRBJ2-5; 7 bases line up with TRBD2. The CDR3 contains 13 residues. Germline V gives CDR1 MNHEY, CDR2 SMNVEV (reference sequence). V trimming: 5 bases; J trimming: 5 bases; junction bases outside the gene matches: 5. The CDR3 coding sequence is TGTGCCAGCAGTCTTGACGGGGGGGAGACCCAGTACTTC. Encoded protein: CASSLDGGETQYF.

The CDR3 protein is CASSFPQINEKLFF. CDR3 nucleotides: TGTGCCAGCAGCTTTCCCCAGATAAATGAAAAACTGTTTTTT. The rearrangement links TRBV5-5 to TRBJ1-4; no firm D call. The CDR3 is made up of 14 amino acids. The V and J ends lost 2 bases and 5 bases respectively, with 10 bases between them. Per germline, CDR1 SGHKS and CDR2 YYEKEE (reference sequence).

The rearrangement joins TRBV5-1 to TRBJ1-6, with 11 bases matching TRBD1. CDR3 length equals 17 residues. Germline CDR1 SGHRS, CDR2 YFSETQ. Unmatched junction bases numbered 13, after V lost 5 bases and J lost 9 bases. As DNA, the CDR3 is TGCGCCAGCAGGTGGGGACAGGGGGGTGCCTTGTCTTCACCCCTCCACTTT. This encodes CASRWGQGGALSSPLHF. Together with reference TRBV5-1 and TRBJ1-6, the CDR3 gives the full variable domain: KAGVTQTPRYLIKTRGQQVTLSCSPISGHRSVSWYQQTPGQGLQFLFEYFSETQRNKGNFPGRFSGRQFSNSRSEMNVSTLELGDSALYLCASRWGQGGALSSPLHFGNGTRLTVT.

V gene TRBV6-1 combines with J gene TRBJ1-1; 7 bases fit TRBD1. The germline CDR1 and CDR2 sequences are MNHNS and SASEGT. V was clipped by 6 bases and J by 0 bases; unmatched bases: 1. The CDR3 runs 13 residues. CDR3 sequence reads: CASRQGMNTEAFF. The CDR3 DNA is TGTGCCAGCAGACAGGGGATGAACACTGAAGCTTTCTTT.

The chain couples TRBV2 to TRBJ2-5, with D possibly matching TRBD1 (6 bases). The CDR3 runs to 14 residues. V was cut by 1 base and J by 9 bases, with 15 bases left in between. In germline, CDR1 is SNHLY, CDR2 FYNNEI. CDR3 sequence (DNA): TGTGCCAGCAGTGAAGGACAGGCCTTGGGGGCCCAGTACTTC. As protein: CASSEGQALGAQYF. The full variable domain, in which reference TRBV2 and TRBJ2-5 provide the parts outside the CDR3, is EPEVTQTPSHQVTQMGQEVILRCVPISNHLYFYWYRQILGQKVEFLVSFYNNEISEKSEIFDDQFSVERPDGSNFTLKIRSTKLEDSAMYFCASSEGQALGAQYFGPGTRLLVL.

This clone was observed a few times. V and J are TRBV5-4 and TRBJ1-2; TRBD1 might be the D (6 bases). The CDR3 spans 15 residues. Trimming left V 4 bases short and J 2 bases short, with 15 bases between. Germline V gene data show CDR1 as SGHNT and CDR2 as YYREEE (reference sequence). The CDR3 DNA sequence: TGTGCCAGCAGCCTTTCGGGGGGCGCAAACTATGGCTACACCTTC. Its translation: CASSLSGGANYGYTF.

The chain links TRBV30 to TRBJ2-2; D unresolved. Looked up from germline, CDR1 is GTSNPN and CDR2 is SVGIG (reference sequence). The CDR3 sequence is 15 residues long. V was shortened by 1 base and J by 0 bases, with 9 bases between the two germline ends. The CDR3, as DNA: TGTGCCTGGAGTGCCCTAGAGGCGAACACCGGGGAGCTGTTTTTT. Amino acid sequence: CAWSALEANTGELFF.

V and J are TRBV28 and TRBJ2-3, with 12 bases lining up with TRBD2. The V segment lost 5 bases and the J segment 0 bases; nucleotides outside the gene matches: 3. Germline lookup yields CDR1 MDHEN and CDR2 SYDVKM. The CDR3 length is 16 residues. The CDR3 DNA is TGTGCCAGCAGTCACGGGACTAGCGGGAGCACAGATACGCAGTATTTT. It yields the protein CASSHGTSGSTDTQYF. The full variable domain, with the rest looked up from reference TRBV28 and TRBJ2-3, is DVKVTQSSRYLVKRTGEKVFLECVQDMDHENMFWYRQDPGLGLRLIYFSYDVKMKEKGDIPEGYSVSREKKERFSLILESASTNQTSMYLCASSHGTSGSTDTQYFGPGTRLTVL.

The chain combines TRBV7-3 with TRBJ1-5; D may be TRBD1 (5 bases). V was pared by 0 bases and J by 3 bases, with 9 bases between. From germline, CDR1 is SGHTA and CDR2 FQGTGA. The CDR3 is 15 amino acids. The CDR3 coding sequence is TGTGCCAGCAGCTTAACGGGAGGGACCAATCAGCCCCAGCATTTT. This gives the protein CASSLTGGTNQPQHF.

This clone showed up just a few times. The CDR3 DNA reads TGTGCCAGCAGTGAAGCTACTAGCGGGGGCAATGAGCAGTTCTTC. It codes for CASSEATSGGNEQFF. The rearrangement links TRBV6-1 to TRBJ2-1; 11 positions match TRBD2. V lost 0 bases and J lost 6; bases outside the gene matches: 1. Per germline, CDR1 MNHNS and CDR2 SASEGT. The CDR3 is 15 residues long.